The text below deals with one T cell receptor (beta chain). This entry is derived from a study of technical replicates of blood from a handful of donors. Generated by immunoSEQ multiplex PCR, the TCRdb table keeps only in-frame clones and is missing some. This sample has around 80,000 clones, with roughly 93% found just once. This TCR was sampled from a human donor in good health. Sample: T cells isolated from PBMCs.

The CDR3 reads CASSLGPGETQYF. CDR3 sequence (DNA): TGTGCCAGCAGCTTGGGTCCGGGGGAGACCCAGTACTTC. The rearrangement uses TRBV7-8 and TRBJ2-5; TRBD2 might be the D (5 bases). This CDR3 has 13 residues. V gave up 3 bases and J gave up 5 bases, with 10 bases separating them. The germline gives CDR1 SGHVS, CDR2 FQNEAQ.